The 5 T cell receptor beta chains presented below share a single source sample, sequenced in a study of regulatory T cells in long-lasting Graves disease. For TCR beta, libraries came from iRepertoire HTBI primers and Arm-PCR of CDR3 regions. TCRdb ran MiXCR on the multiplex PCR reads and lists one entry per CDR3 protein. The sample contains hundreds of thousands of distinct CDR3 sequences, around 15% of which appear only once. Time point denoted: newly diagnosed GD, antithyroid drugs for less than 3 months. PBMC-extracted RNA yielded the TCR library. This sample was also put to use in a study of T cells in Graves' hyperthyroidism and ophthalmopathy.

Sample: peripheral blood mononuclear cells (PBMCs), taken at new diagnosis, from a patient treated with antithyroid drugs. The receptor set was obtained from a woman aged 30 to 39 with Graves disease.

This clonotype was counted ten times or more. This chain uses TRBV2 with TRBJ2-2; the D is unclear. This CDR3 has 15 residues. Trimming stripped 4 bases from V and 6 bases from J, with 15 bases between. The V gene's germline CDR1 is SNHLY and CDR2 FYNNEI. The CDR3 sequence: CASSGSARWAGELFF. CDR3 coding DNA: TGTGCCAGCAGTGGGAGCGCCCGGTGGGCCGGGGAGCTGTTTTTT. Full variable domain (rest looked up from reference TRBV2 and TRBJ2-2): EPEVTQTPSHQVTQMGQEVILRCVPISNHLYFYWYRQILGQKVEFLVSFYNNEISEKSEIFDDQFSVERPDGSNFTLKIRSTKLEDSAMYFCASSGSARWAGELFFGEGSRLTVL.

This clonotype was counted ten times or more. The chain links TRBV6-5 to TRBJ2-7; D ambiguous. The CDR3 is made up of 14 amino acids. From germline, CDR1 is MNHEY and CDR2 SVGAGI. V was clipped by 4 bases and J by 2 bases, with 12 bases between them. As DNA, the CDR3 is TGTGCCAGCAGTTCTGCCGTCGGCCCCTACGAGCAGTACTTC. Translated, it gives CASSSAVGPYEQYF.

This clonotype was observed at least ten times. The chain recombines TRBV28 with TRBJ2-7; perhaps TRBD1 as D (6 bases). Germline-derived CDR1 and CDR2 are MDHEN and SYDVKM. V dropped 1 base and J dropped 0 bases, with 13 bases sitting between them. The CDR3 runs to 16 residues. The CDR3 DNA reads as TGTGCCAGCAGTTTATACGACAGGTGGTACTCCTACGAGCAGTACTTC. It translates to CASSLYDRWYSYEQYF.

This clonotype was counted at least ten times. This chain connects TRBV28 to TRBJ2-5; 12 nucleotides agree with TRBD2. With V trimmed by 5 bases and J by 5 bases, 18 bases remained unmatched. The germline V gene has CDR1 MDHEN and CDR2 SYDVKM. The CDR3 is made up of 19 amino acids. The CDR3, as DNA: TGTGCCAGCAGTGAAATGTCCGGGACTAGCGGGTTGCGGTACGAGACCCAGTACTTC. Protein sequence: CASSEMSGTSGLRYETQYF.

This chain connects TRBV11-2 to TRBJ2-4; D is perhaps TRBD1 (6 bases). V gave up 5 bases and J gave up 7 bases, with 15 bases separating them. There are 14 residues in the CDR3. The V gene's germline CDR1 is SGHAT and CDR2 FQNNGV. CDR3: CASSATGGGNIQYF. CDR3 in DNA: TGTGCCAGCAGCGCCACGGGTGGGGGCAACATTCAGTACTTC.